The 31 T cell receptor beta chains presented below share a single source sample, sequenced in a study of beta chain features in type 1 diabetes. Study findings and constraints: For Type 1 diabetes patients, all four CD4+ subsets carried TCRB CDR3s that were moderately but significantly shorter.

Of the isolated RNA, all was reverse transcribed, and so the sequenced material was expressed TCRB transcripts. TCRdb's copy holds only in-frame clones and misses some; the assay was immunoSEQ multiplex PCR. The profile covers 250,000 to 300,000 clones, with around 25% appearing a single time and roughly 0.011% taken by the ten largest. These receptors' targets are unknown. The sample comprised naive CD4+ T cells from blood. The receptors were gathered from a woman aged 30 to 39 with type 1 diabetes.

V usage is TRBV18 and J usage is TRBJ2-1, with no clear D. Germline V gives CDR1 KGHSH, CDR2 LQKENI. CDR3 length: 15 amino acids. With 5 bases removed from V and 0 bases from J, the gap between germline ends came to 11 bases. The CDR3: CASSADTSSYNEQFF. CDR3 in DNA: TGTGCCAGCTCAGCAGACACGAGCTCCTACAATGAGCAGTTCTTC. Supplemented by reference TRBV18 and TRBJ2-1, the full variable domain reads NAGVMQNPRHLVRRRGQEARLRCSPMKGHSHVYWYRQLPEEGLKFMVYLQKENIIDESGMPKERFSAEFPKEGPSILRIQQVVRGDSAAYFCASSADTSSYNEQFFGPGTRLTVL.

V and J are TRBV7-3 and TRBJ2-3, with TRBD1 as a possible D gene (6 bases). CDR1 is SGHTA and CDR2 is FQGTGA in the germline V gene. V shed 5 bases and J shed 4 bases, with 16 bases lying between them. The CDR3 extends over 15 amino acids. The CDR3 region is CASSPNVGAADTQYF. As DNA, the CDR3 is TGTGCCAGCAGCCCAAACGTGGGGGCCGCAGATACGCAGTATTTT.

There are a few counts of this clone. The chain joins TRBV25-1 to TRBJ2-7; the match to TRBD1 covers 9 bases. The CDR3 is 13 residues long. Germline V gene data show CDR1 as MGHDK and CDR2 as SYGVNS. Trimming at V came to 5 bases and at J to 3 bases, leaving 2 bases not matched to a gene. For the CDR3, the DNA is TGTGCCAGCAGTAGGGACAGGGTCTACGAGCAGTACTTC. Protein sequence: CASSRDRVYEQYF.

This clone came up a few times. The rearrangement links TRBV7-9 to TRBJ1-3, with 7 bases that match TRBD1. Germline V CDR1 and CDR2: SEHNR, FQNEAQ (reference sequence). The CDR3 length is 13 residues. The CDR3 sequence: CGLGGADGNTIYF. CDR3 nucleotides: TGTGGGCTAGGGGGCGCAGATGGAAACACCATATATTTT.

This clone was recorded a few times. In nucleotides, the CDR3 is TGTGCCAGCAGCTCATCTAGCGGGAGCGCAGGAGATACGCAGTATTTT. This codes for CASSSSSGSAGDTQYF. The chain uses TRBV7-9 and TRBJ2-3; TRBD2 aligns across 10 bases. Germline CDR1 SEHNR, CDR2 FQNEAQ (reference sequence). The length of the CDR3 is 16 residues. With 4 bases clipped from V and 5 bases from J, the junction kept 9 bases outside the gene matches.

This chain joins TRBV29-1 and TRBJ2-5; 12 bases align to TRBD1. The junction had 16 bases not matched to a gene; V was cut back by 7 bases and J by 4 bases. Per germline, CDR1 SQVTM and CDR2 ANQGSEA. The CDR3 totals 17 residues. In nucleotides, the CDR3 is TGCAGCGCTACACCGGGACAGGGGGCATCCCTTGGAGAGACCCAGTACTTC. Protein product: CSATPGQGASLGETQYF. Supplemented by reference TRBV29-1 and TRBJ2-5, the full variable domain reads SAVISQKPSRDICQRGTSLTIQCQVDSQVTMMFWYRQQPGQSLTLIATANQGSEATYESGFVIDKFPISRPNLTFSTLTVSNMSPEDSSIYLCSATPGQGASLGETQYFGPGTRLLVL.

This clone occurred a few times. The V call is TRBV29-1, the J call TRBJ1-1, with 8 positions matching TRBD1. Looked up from germline, CDR1 is SQVTM and CDR2 is ANQGSEA. Unmatched junction bases numbered 12, after V lost 7 bases and J lost 8 bases. The CDR3 sequence is 13 residues long. The CDR3 spells CSARVGQGAEAFF. DNA for the CDR3: TGCAGCGCTCGAGTAGGGCAGGGGGCGGAAGCTTTCTTT.

This clone came up a few times. The rearrangement links TRBV19 to TRBJ2-1, with 9 bases fitting TRBD1. CDR1 and CDR2 from the germline V gene are LNHDA and SQIVND (reference sequence). After removal of 8 bases from V and 8 bases from J, the junction contained 7 bases not matched to a gene. The CDR3 has 13 amino acids. The CDR3 DNA is TGTGCCAGTTATAAACAGGGGGCCTATGAGCAGTTCTTC. The encoded protein is CASYKQGAYEQFF.

The sample holds a few counts of this clone. The rearrangement links TRBV7-2 to TRBJ1-2, with a weak D call TRBD1 (5 bases). Trimming removed 5 bases from V and 8 bases from J, with 21 bases in between. Germline V gene lookup returns CDR1 SGHTA and CDR2 FQGNSA. This CDR3 has 15 residues. The CDR3: CASSPWPGQVEGYTF. The CDR3 coding sequence is TGTGCCAGCAGCCCCTGGCCAGGGCAGGTGGAGGGCTACACCTTC.

This chain links TRBV6-6 with TRBJ1-1; a weak D match, TRBD1 (6 bases). Looked up from germline, CDR1 is MNHNY and CDR2 is SVGAGI (reference sequence). Trimming removed 2 bases at V and 1 base at J, with 8 bases between. The CDR3 has 14 amino acids. CDR3 nucleotide sequence: TGTGCCAGCAGTTACGACAGGAAGAACACTGAAGCTTTCTTT. Protein product: CASSYDRKNTEAFF.

The rearrangement joins TRBV7-9 to TRBJ1-1; D is undetermined. Germline assignment: CDR1 SEHNR and CDR2 FQNEAQ (reference sequence). V was shortened by 1 base and J by 9 bases, with 6 bases between the two germline ends. CDR3 length equals 11 residues. The CDR3 spells CASSLELQAFF. The CDR3 DNA reads as TGTGCCAGCAGCTTAGAGCTCCAAGCTTTCTTT.

The chain is built from TRBV19 and TRBJ2-2, with D hard to call. The CDR3 has 15 residues. The V and J ends lost 7 bases and 1 base respectively, with 13 bases between them. In germline, CDR1 is LNHDA, CDR2 SQIVND (reference sequence). For the CDR3, the DNA is TGTGCCAGTACCTTGCCAGGAAGGAACACCGGGGAGCTGTTTTTT. Residues: CASTLPGRNTGELFF.

In DNA, the CDR3 is TGTGCCAGCAGCTTAAGTCTAGCGTTGAGCAATGAGCAGTTCTTC. As protein: CASSLSLALSNEQFF. The chain couples TRBV5-4 to TRBJ2-1; D is perhaps TRBD2 (6 bases). The germline CDR1 and CDR2 sequences are SGHNT and YYREEE (reference sequence). The length of the CDR3 is 15 residues. V was shortened by 2 bases and J by 6 bases, with 15 bases between the two germline ends.

This clone was seen a few times. V and J are TRBV19 and TRBJ1-1; D is possibly TRBD1 (5 bases). CDR3 size: 12 residues. The V gene lost 10 bases and the J gene lost 1 base, with 10 bases spanning the gap. Germline CDR1 is LNHDA and CDR2 is SQIVND (reference sequence). CDR3 bases: TGTGCCACGACAGACCCGAACACTGAAGCTTTCTTT. Residues: CATTDPNTEAFF.

The rearrangement links TRBV21-1 to TRBJ1-2; the table's D call of TRBD1 was not tested on the DNA. TRBV21-1 is marked as a pseudogene. The CDR3 totals 15 residues. The CDR3 region has the DNA TGTGCCAGCAGCAAAACGGCGGGGACAGGGGATGGCTACACCTTC. Translated: CASSKTAGTGDGYTF.

This clone was seen more than once but under ten times. V is TRBV2 and J is TRBJ2-4, with no clear D. CDR1 is SNHLY, CDR2 FYNNEI, per germline. Trimming pared 6 bases from V and 0 bases from J, leaving 12 bases between. CDR3 length: 15 amino acids. CDR3 DNA: TGTGCCAGCAGGTTCCGAGAACTAGCCAAAAACATTCAGTACTTC. Translation gives CASRFRELAKNIQYF.

This chain joins TRBV5-1 and TRBJ2-5, with TRBD1 matching over 7 bases. This CDR3 has 13 amino acids. Germline V gene sequence: CDR1 SGHRS, CDR2 YFSETQ. V was pared by 9 bases and J by 4 bases, with 9 bases of the junction left unmatched. The CDR3 loop is CATRRGQTETQYF. The DNA for the CDR3 is TGCGCCACCCGCAGGGGACAGACAGAGACCCAGTACTTC.

About this clone: The junction differs from germline at one of its ends, possibly a read error. This chain connects TRBV6-1 to TRBJ1-5, with a weak D call TRBD1 (6 bases). The CDR3 covers 16 residues. The germline V gene encodes CDR1 MNHNS and CDR2 SASEGT. CDR3 amino acids: CASREGRGRSNQPQHF. The CDR3 bases are TGTGCCAGCAGGGAAGGCAGGGGACGGAGCAATCAGCCCCAGCATTTT.

This clone occurred a few times. The V gene is TRBV6-1, the J gene TRBJ2-7; 7 bases are a match to TRBD1. This CDR3 region has 16 residues. V lost 4 bases, J lost 3 bases, and 12 bases stayed unmatched. CDR1 MNHNS and CDR2 SASEGT come from the germline V gene. The CDR3 DNA sequence: TGTGCCAGCAGTGCTACATATGAGGGGGCGGTCTACGAGCAGTACTTC. Its translation is CASSATYEGAVYEQYF.

CDR3 in amino acids: CASSPSAGTYEQYF. DNA of the CDR3: TGTGCCAGCTCACCATCGGCGGGGACCTACGAGCAGTACTTC. The chain links TRBV18 to TRBJ2-7, with D maybe TRBD2 (6 bases). The CDR3 contains 14 residues. V lost 2 bases to trimming and J lost 2 bases, with 10 bases between them. Germline CDR1 is KGHSH and CDR2 is LQKENI.

This chain connects TRBV6-5 to TRBJ1-2, with 8 nucleotides matching TRBD1. Germline CDR1 MNHEY, CDR2 SVGAGI. V gave up 10 bases and J gave up 2 bases; unmatched junction bases: 6. The CDR3 runs to 13 residues. This CDR3 reads CATRQGSNYGYTF. As DNA, the CDR3 is TGTGCCACCCGACAGGGGAGCAACTATGGCTACACCTTC.

This clone has more than one count but fewer than ten. The chain links TRBV7-9 to TRBJ1-2; D gene ambiguous. The CDR3 runs to 12 residues. The germline gives CDR1 SEHNR, CDR2 FQNEAQ (reference sequence). V shed 2 bases and J shed 6 bases, with 7 bases lying between them. The CDR3 DNA sequence: TGTGCCAGCAGCTTAAGCCAGGATGGCTACACCTTC. Translated, it gives CASSLSQDGYTF.

The chain combines TRBV5-1 with TRBJ2-1, with 14 bases matching TRBD2. This CDR3 spans 15 amino acids. In germline, CDR1 is SGHRS, CDR2 YFSETQ. Losses at the gene ends were 4 bases for V and 6 bases for J; bases not matched to a gene: 3. CDR3 nucleotide sequence: TGCGCCAGCAGCCAGGGACTAGCGGGAGTCAATGAGCAGTTCTTC. Its protein is CASSQGLAGVNEQFF.

V is TRBV9 and J is TRBJ2-2; 15 bases match TRBD2. CDR3 size: 17 residues. V dropped 4 bases and J dropped 7; count of bases not matched to a gene: 8. The V gene's germline CDR1 is SGDLS and CDR2 YYNGEE. As DNA, the CDR3 is TGTGCCAGCAGCACCGGACTAGCGGGAGGGCCCGGCGGGGAGCTGTTTTTT. It encodes CASSTGLAGGPGGELFF.

This clone was detected a few times. This chain joins TRBV29-1 and TRBJ1-1, with D possibly being TRBD1 (6 bases). The germline CDR1 and CDR2 sequences are SQVTM and ANQGSEA. The length of the CDR3 is 12 residues. V was shortened by 7 bases and J by 1 base, with 10 bases between the two germline ends. This CDR3 is CSGGQKNTEAFF. Here the CDR3 DNA reads TGCAGCGGCGGACAGAAGAACACTGAAGCTTTCTTT.

This clone occurred a few times. The chain joins TRBV9 to TRBJ2-3; no clear D. CDR3 length: 12 residues. Germline assignment: CDR1 SGDLS and CDR2 YYNGEE. V lost 4 bases, J lost 2 bases, and 5 bases lay in between. CDR3 DNA: TGTGCCAGCAGCCCCAACACAGATACGCAGTATTTT. Its protein is CASSPNTDTQYF. Full variable domain (remainder filled in from reference TRBV9 and TRBJ2-3): DSGVTQTPKHLITATGQRVTLRCSPRSGDLSVYWYQQSLDQGLQFLIQYYNGEERAKGNILERFSAQQFPDLHSELNLSSLELGDSALYFCASSPNTDTQYFGPGTRLTVL.

In its sample, this clone was seen a few times. The J gene is TRBJ2-7, the V gene TRBV14; D might be TRBD1 (7 bases). Germline values: CDR1 SGHDN, CDR2 FVKESK. The CDR3 has 15 residues. The ends were cut back, 1 base at V and 3 bases at J, with 13 bases in the middle. The CDR3 loop is CASSQGGTDFYEQYF. The CDR3 nucleotides are TGTGCCAGCAGCCAAGGCGGGACAGATTTCTACGAGCAGTACTTC.

The V and J genes are TRBV7-9 and TRBJ1-1, with 8 nucleotides matching TRBD1. The CDR3 spans 14 residues. Trimming at V came to 4 bases and at J to 4 bases, leaving 5 bases not matched to a gene. Germline CDR1 reads SEHNR; CDR2 reads FQNEAQ (reference sequence). The CDR3 DNA is TGTGCCAGCAGCTCCCAGGGGGCGGTCACTGAAGCTTTCTTT. Its protein product is CASSSQGAVTEAFF.

The genes are TRBV6-5 and TRBJ2-1, with TRBD2 as a possible D gene (5 bases). The CDR3 has 13 residues. Germline values: CDR1 MNHEY, CDR2 SVGAGI. Trimming left V 2 bases short and J 7 bases short, with 9 bases between. The CDR3 loop reads CASSYKRLNEQFF. In nucleotides, the CDR3 is TGTGCCAGCAGTTACAAGCGGCTTAATGAGCAGTTCTTC.

The chain employs TRBV11-2 and TRBJ1-5, with D unresolved. The CDR3 contains 14 residues. V dropped 0 bases and J dropped 0 bases, with 3 bases sitting between them. Germline V gives CDR1 SGHAT, CDR2 FQNNGV. The CDR3 bases are TGTGCCAGCAGCTTAGATTATAGCAATCAGCCCCAGCATTTT. Protein sequence: CASSLDYSNQPQHF.

V and J are TRBV9 and TRBJ2-1; 9 positions match TRBD1. Germline loops: CDR1 SGDLS, CDR2 YYNGEE. V dropped 0 bases and J dropped 8; count of bases not matched to a gene: 6. The CDR3 extends over 15 amino acids. The CDR3: CASSVVGQGGDEQFF. Here the CDR3 DNA reads TGTGCCAGCAGCGTAGTGGGACAGGGAGGGGATGAGCAGTTCTTC.